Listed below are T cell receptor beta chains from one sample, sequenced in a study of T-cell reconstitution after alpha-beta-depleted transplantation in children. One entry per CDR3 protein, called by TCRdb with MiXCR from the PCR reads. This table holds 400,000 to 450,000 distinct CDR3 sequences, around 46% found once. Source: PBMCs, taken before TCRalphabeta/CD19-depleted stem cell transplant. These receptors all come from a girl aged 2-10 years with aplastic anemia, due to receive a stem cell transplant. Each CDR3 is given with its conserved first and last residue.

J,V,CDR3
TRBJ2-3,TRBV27,CASSPETSGRVRDTQYF
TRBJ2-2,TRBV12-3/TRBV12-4,CASSSGQGEAGELFF
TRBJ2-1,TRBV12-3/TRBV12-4,CASSPGGLAGVNNEQFF
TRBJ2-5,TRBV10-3,CAISDSPSGKETQYF
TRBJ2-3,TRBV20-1,CSALAPGLALHTQYF
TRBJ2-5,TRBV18,CASSTTGLLKGAQYF
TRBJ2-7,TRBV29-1,CSVVGTAYEQYF
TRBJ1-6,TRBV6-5,CASSSAPGQSHSPLHF
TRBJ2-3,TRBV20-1,CRTFALSTDTQYF
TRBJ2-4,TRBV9,CASSLGQDKNIQYF
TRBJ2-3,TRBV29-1,CSAYLRDTDTQYF
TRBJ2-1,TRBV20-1,CSAGGAGNEQFF
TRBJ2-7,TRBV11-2,CASSFAGLAGGYEQYF
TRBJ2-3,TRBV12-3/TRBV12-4,CASSLRTSGMGPDTQYF
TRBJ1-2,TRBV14,CASSQGAGVYGYTF
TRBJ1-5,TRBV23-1,CASSQQQDNQPQHF
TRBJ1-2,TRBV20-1,CSARGQSNYGYTF
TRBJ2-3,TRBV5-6,CASSLAGWTSGTDTQYF
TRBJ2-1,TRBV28,CASSYTSRGPYNEQFF
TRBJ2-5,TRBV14,CASSQDPGEETQYF
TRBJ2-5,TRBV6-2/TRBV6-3,CASSATGLQETQYF
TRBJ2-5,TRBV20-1,CSASRGPMGETQYF
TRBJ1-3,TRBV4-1,CASSPWDRDGNTIYF
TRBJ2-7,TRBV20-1,CSARDRGASYEQYF
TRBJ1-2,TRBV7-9,CASNRPGDSGGYTF
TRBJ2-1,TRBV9,CASSVARPTSRPPYNEQFF
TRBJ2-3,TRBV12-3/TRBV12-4,CASSHGGRGDTQYF
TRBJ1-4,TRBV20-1,CSARESNVGKLFF
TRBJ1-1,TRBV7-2,CASSSHRVGTEAFF
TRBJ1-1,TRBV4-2,CASSLQGDNTEAFF
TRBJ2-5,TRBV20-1,CSATGTSGHQETQYF
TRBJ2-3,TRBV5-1,CASSPGTISTDTQYF
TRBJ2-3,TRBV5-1,CASSLVLGPDTQYF
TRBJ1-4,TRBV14,CASSREPVPNEKLFF
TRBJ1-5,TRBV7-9,CASSSGSGNQPQHF
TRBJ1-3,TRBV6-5,CASSYSSGRGTGNTIYF
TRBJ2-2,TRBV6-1,CASQNLPGGTGELFF
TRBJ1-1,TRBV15,CATSREFRGGNTEAFF
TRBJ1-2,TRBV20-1,CSAPRQGYNYGYTF
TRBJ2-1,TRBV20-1,CSARDYGGRTENEQFF
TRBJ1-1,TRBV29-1,CSVVTQSTEAFF
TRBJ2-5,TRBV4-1,CASSQGVGRAETQYF